The rows below give T cell receptor beta chains drawn from one sample of a study of CD8 T cells in Susac syndrome. TCRdb reprocessed the immunoSEQ multiplex PCR reads via MiXCR and lists one record per CDR3 protein. The sample records tens of thousands of distinct CDR3 sequences, 90% to 95% being singletons. Sequenced: CD8+ T cells from PBMCs. The source is a human donor with Susac syndrome. CDR3s include the opening cysteine and the closing phenylalanine or tryptophan. The D gene is left open where the match is weak. Only some rows state a clone size, as once, few, many or a class for expanded clones.

16,-,TRBJ1-3,TRBV18,-,CASSPSQRATGNTIYF,TGTGCCAGCTCACCCTCCCAGCGGGCGACAGGAAACACCATATATTTT
14,-,TRBJ1-2,TRBV5-1,-,CASSAPARGYGYTF,TGCGCCAGCAGCGCCCCGGCTAGGGGCTATGGCTACACCTTC
16,-,TRBJ2-1,TRBV7-2,TRBD1,CASSLVGQGIMGEQFF,TGTGCCAGCAGCTTAGTAGGACAGGGAATAATGGGTGAGCAGTTCTTC
13,-,TRBJ1-1,TRBV3-1,-,CASSQERNTEAFF,TGTGCCAGCAGCCAAGAGAGGAATACTGAAGCTTTCTTT
13,-,TRBJ1-1,TRBV18,-,CASSPTSGTEAFF,TGTGCCAGCTCGCCTACTTCCGGCACTGAAGCTTTCTTT
14,-,TRBJ2-7,TRBV4-1,TRBD1,CASSQMDRAHEQYF,TGCGCCAGCAGCCAGATGGACAGGGCCCACGAGCAGTACTTC
15,-,TRBJ1-2,TRBV7-9,-,CASSWPIQVNYGYTF,TGTGCCAGCAGCTGGCCGATACAGGTTAACTATGGCTACACCTTC
13,-,TRBJ1-5,TRBV7-2,-,CASSRTVNQPQHF,TGTGCCAGCAGCCGGACAGTCAATCAGCCCCAGCATTTT
14,-,TRBJ1-2,TRBV19,TRBD1,CASSETGDPYGYTF,TGTGCCAGTAGCGAGACAGGGGATCCATATGGCTACACCTTC
15,once,TRBJ2-1,TRBV14,-,CASSQDGMLYNEQFF,TGTGCCAGCAGCCAAGACGGGATGCTCTACAATGAGCAGTTCTTC
15,-,TRBJ1-3,TRBV19,-,CASSTTGYFGNTIYF,TGTGCCAGTAGTACTACAGGGTACTTTGGAAACACCATATATTTT
15,-,TRBJ2-1,TRBV6-5,TRBD1,CASSYSPGQDNEQFF,TGTGCCAGCAGTTACAGTCCGGGACAGGACAATGAGCAGTTCTTC
15,-,TRBJ2-1,TRBV3-1,TRBD2,CASSQVTSGAGGQFF,TGTGCCAGCAGCCAAGTGACTAGCGGAGCCGGCGGGCAGTTCTTC
15,-,TRBJ2-5,TRBV9,-,CASSVGAGTQETQYF,TGTGCCAGCAGCGTAGGGGCAGGGACCCAAGAGACCCAGTACTTC
16,-,TRBJ2-4,TRBV3-1,TRBD2,CASSQVAGVAKNIQYF,TGTGCCAGCAGCCAAGTAGCGGGAGTAGCCAAAAACATTCAGTACTTC
13,-,TRBJ2-1,TRBV5-1,-,CASSGGGTNEQFF,TGCGCCAGCAGCGGTGGGGGGACGAATGAGCAGTTCTTC
16,-,TRBJ2-3,TRBV6-1,TRBD2,CASSEAHGGAPDTQYF,TGTGCCAGCAGTGAAGCGCACGGGGGGGCCCCAGATACGCAGTATTTT
12,-,TRBJ1-1,TRBV2,-,CASSAEYTEAFF,TGTGCCAGCAGTGCGGAATACACTGAAGCTTTCTTT
16,-,TRBJ2-3,TRBV7-9,TRBD2,CASSFSGSPAADTQYF,TGTGCCAGCAGCTTCAGCGGGAGCCCTGCCGCAGATACGCAGTATTTT
15,-,TRBJ2-1,TRBV4-1,-,CASSQAGEPLNEQFF,TGCGCCAGCAGCCAAGCGGGTGAGCCCCTGAATGAGCAGTTCTTC
15,-,TRBJ1-4,TRBV20-1,-,CSARSVGTTNEKLFF,TGCAGTGCTAGGTCGGTGGGGACGACTAATGAAAAACTGTTTTTT
16,-,TRBJ1-2,TRBV9,-,CASSVSQVGGFYGYTF,TGTGCCAGCAGCGTTTCGCAGGTGGGGGGGTTCTATGGCTACACCTTC
15,-,TRBJ1-6,TRBV6-6,TRBD1,CASKLGTALNSPLHF,TGTGCCAGCAAGCTTGGGACAGCACTAAATTCACCCCTCCACTTT
16,-,TRBJ1-2,TRBV11-2,-,CASSSYRERYNYGYTF,TGTGCCAGCAGCTCTTACAGGGAACGGTACAACTATGGCTACACCTTC
15,-,TRBJ1-5,TRBV3-1,-,CASSQEGGGNQPQHF,TGTGCCAGCAGCCAGGAGGGGGGTGGCAATCAGCCCCAGCATTTT
16,-,TRBJ2-7,TRBV20-1,TRBD2,CSARGRTSGGFYEQYF,TGCAGTGCTAGAGGGCGGACTAGCGGGGGGTTCTACGAGCAGTACTTC
18,-,TRBJ2-1,TRBV15,TRBD2,CATSREPPSGSSYNEQFF,TGTGCCACCAGCAGAGAGCCGCCTAGCGGGAGCTCCTACAATGAGCAGTTCTTC
15,-,TRBJ1-1,TRBV6-5,-,CASSYYGAWRTEAFF,TGTGCCAGCAGTTACTACGGCGCCTGGAGGACTGAAGCTTTCTTT
15,-,TRBJ1-3,TRBV7-9,-,CASSFGGLSGNTIYF,TGTGCCAGCAGCTTTGGGGGTCTCTCTGGAAACACCATATATTTT
15,-,TRBJ1-2,TRBV11-2,TRBD1,CASSSHRDRRSLNTF,TGTGCCAGCAGCTCTCACCGGGACAGGCGCAGCTTAAACACCTTC
15,-,TRBJ2-3,TRBV20-1,-,CSPTPIGGRGDTQYF,TGCAGTCCGACCCCTATCGGGGGCCGGGGAGATACGCAGTATTTT
15,-,TRBJ2-7,TRBV28,TRBD2,CASSLSREPIYEQYF,TGTGCCAGCAGTTTATCGCGGGAGCCCATCTACGAGCAGTACTTC
16,once,TRBJ2-3,TRBV7-8,TRBD1,CASSPRDRGGTDTQYF,TGTGCCAGCAGCCCGAGGGACAGGGGAGGGACAGATACGCAGTATTTT
15,-,TRBJ1-6,TRBV6-6,TRBD1,CASSYLGQGRSPLHF,TGTGCCAGCAGTTACCTGGGACAGGGAAGATCACCCCTCCACTTT
12,-,TRBJ1-2,TRBV20-1,-,CSARTDNYGYTF,TGCAGTGCTAGGACGGATAACTATGGCTACACCTTC
13,-,TRBJ1-2,TRBV5-4,-,CASSLEGTGGYTF,TGTGCCAGCAGCTTGGAGGGTACAGGAGGCTACACCTTC
14,-,TRBJ2-7,TRBV2,-,CASRLTESSYEQYF,TGTGCCAGCAGGTTGACGGAGAGCTCCTACGAGCAGTACTTC
12,-,TRBJ2-1,TRBV6-2/TRBV6-3,-,CASSQWASSWVF,TGTGCCAGCAGCCAGTGGGCTAGTTCTTGGGTCTTC
20,-,TRBJ2-1,TRBV2,TRBD2,CASSETVRGRAPNSYNEQFF,TGTGCCAGCAGTGAAACGGTGCGCGGGAGGGCGCCTAACTCCTACAATGAGCAGTTCTTC
12,-,TRBJ2-7,TRBV20-1,-,CSARPDTYEQYF,TGCAGTGCTAGGCCAGACACCTACGAGCAGTACTTC
18,-,TRBJ2-1,TRBV6-2/TRBV6-3,TRBD2,CASSYPPSLAGPYNEQFF,TGTGCCAGCAGTTACCCGCCTAGCCTAGCGGGACCATACAATGAGCAGTTCTTC
15,-,TRBJ2-1,TRBV20-1,-,CSARVLWSSYNEQFF,TGCAGTGCTAGAGTTTTATGGAGCTCCTACAATGAGCAGTTCTTC
14,-,TRBJ2-5,TRBV29-1,TRBD2,CSVRGLATRETQYF,TGCAGCGTTAGGGGACTAGCGACACGAGAGACCCAGTACTTC
11,-,TRBJ2-7,TRBV25-1,TRBD2,CATARGVEQYF,TGTGCCACCGCCCGGGGGGTAGAGCAGTACTTC
15,-,TRBJ2-5,TRBV5-1,-,CASSLEGGARETQYF,TGCGCCAGCAGCTTGGAGGGGGGGGCTCGAGAGACCCAGTACTTC
17,-,TRBJ1-4,TRBV11-2,-,CASSILPWRGSTEKLFF,TGTGCCAGCAGCATCCTACCCTGGAGGGGAAGTACCGAAAAACTGTTTTTT
19,-,TRBJ2-5,TRBV20-1,-,CSARDHGRSPGPPGETQYF,TGCAGTGCTAGAGATCATGGAAGGAGTCCAGGGCCCCCTGGAGAGACCCAGTACTTC
11,-,TRBJ2-1,TRBV20-1,TRBD2,CSAGLVGEQFF,TGCAGTGCTGGACTAGTCGGTGAGCAGTTCTTC
16,-,TRBJ2-7,TRBV7-8,-,CASSPYGQLNSYEQYF,TGTGCCAGCAGCCCCTACGGACAGTTAAACTCCTACGAGCAGTACTTC
13,-,TRBJ2-7,TRBV2,-,CASSDARVGEQYF,TGTGCCAGCAGTGATGCGCGGGTAGGCGAGCAGTACTTC
16,-,TRBJ2-2,TRBV5-1,TRBD1,CASSSRTGSSGGELFF,TGCGCCAGCAGCTCCCGGACAGGTTCGTCGGGCGGGGAGCTGTTTTTT
16,-,TRBJ2-3,TRBV19,TRBD1,CASSIETGTSTDTQYF,TGTGCCAGTAGTATAGAGACAGGGACAAGCACAGATACGCAGTATTTT
14,-,TRBJ2-5,TRBV19,-,CASSRTGGPGTQYF,TGTGCCAGTAGTAGGACCGGGGGCCCAGGGACCCAGTACTTC
15,once,TRBJ2-3,TRBV18,TRBD2,CASSPKRGGSDTQYF,TGTGCCAGCTCACCAAAGCGGGGGGGCTCAGATACGCAGTATTTT
13,-,TRBJ2-1,TRBV6-2/TRBV6-3,-,CASSPRIHNEQFF,TGTGCCAGCTCTCCTAGGATCCACAATGAGCAGTTCTTC
12,-,TRBJ1-1,TRBV20-1,-,CSARGMNTEAFF,TGCAGTGCCAGAGGGATGAACACTGAAGCTTTCTTT
15,-,TRBJ1-6,TRBV5-6,TRBD1,CASSWQTGMNSPLHF,TGTGCCAGCAGCTGGCAGACAGGGATGAATTCACCCCTCCACTTT
14,-,TRBJ1-1,TRBV4-1,TRBD1,CASSQTGGSSEAFF,TGCGCCAGCAGTCAGACAGGGGGTAGCTCTGAAGCTTTCTTT
14,-,TRBJ2-5,TRBV20-1,TRBD2,CSARPGGEVETQYF,TGCAGTGCTAGACCCGGGGGGGAGGTAGAGACCCAGTACTTC